A single TCR beta chain is shown here with its context. Its antigen remains unknown. The authors reverse transcribed all of the isolated RNA, so sequencing captured expressed TCRB transcripts. The method was immunoSEQ multiplex PCR; TCRdb's version includes in-frame clones alone and lacks a portion of them. The sample shows around 340,000 clones, roughly 8.8% of them seen only once. The sample comes from a study of beta chain features in type 1 diabetes. Turning to the study itself: Patients and healthy donors were similar in age, gender and cell yields. Study-wide results and limits: In all four CD4+ subsets, TCRB CDR3 length was significantly, moderately reduced in type 1 diabetes. For patients, the naive, central memory and Treg TCRB repertoires appeared more alike than for healthy donors.

The germline V gene has CDR1 MNHEY and CDR2 SMNVEV (reference sequence). V was pared by 1 base and J by 4 bases, with 18 bases between. This CDR3 has 17 residues. The chain carries TRBV27 and TRBJ2-3; D may be TRBD2 (5 bases). Sequenced: central memory CD4+ T cells from blood. This receptor was identified in a man aged 30-40 years with type 1 diabetes. The CDR3 coding sequence is TGTGCCAGCAGTTTATACGGCCTAGCCTGGTCCTCAGATACGCAGTATTTT. Residues: CASSLYGLAWSSDTQYF.